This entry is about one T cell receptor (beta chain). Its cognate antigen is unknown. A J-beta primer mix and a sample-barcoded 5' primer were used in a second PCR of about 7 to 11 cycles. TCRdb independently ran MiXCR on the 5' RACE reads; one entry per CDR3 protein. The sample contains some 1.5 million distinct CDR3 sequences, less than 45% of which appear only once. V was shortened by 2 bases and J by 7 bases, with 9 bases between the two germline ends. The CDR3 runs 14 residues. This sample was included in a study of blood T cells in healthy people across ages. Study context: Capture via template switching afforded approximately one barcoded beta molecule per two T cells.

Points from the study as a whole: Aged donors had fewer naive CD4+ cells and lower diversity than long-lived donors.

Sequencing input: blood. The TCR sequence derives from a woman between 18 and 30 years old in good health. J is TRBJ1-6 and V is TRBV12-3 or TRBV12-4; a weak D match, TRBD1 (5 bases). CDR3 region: CASSLRGQNSPLHF. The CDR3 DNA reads TGTGCCAGCAGTTTACGTGGACAAAATTCACCCCTCCACTTT.